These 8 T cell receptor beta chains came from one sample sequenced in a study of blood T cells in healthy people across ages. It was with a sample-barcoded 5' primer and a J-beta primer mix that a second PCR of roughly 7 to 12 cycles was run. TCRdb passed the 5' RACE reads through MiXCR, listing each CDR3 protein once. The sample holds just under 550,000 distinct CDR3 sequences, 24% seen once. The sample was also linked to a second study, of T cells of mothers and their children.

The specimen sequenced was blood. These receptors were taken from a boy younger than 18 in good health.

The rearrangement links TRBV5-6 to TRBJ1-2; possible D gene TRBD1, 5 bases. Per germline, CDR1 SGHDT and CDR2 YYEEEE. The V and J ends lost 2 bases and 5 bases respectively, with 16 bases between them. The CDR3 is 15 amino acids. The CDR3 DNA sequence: TGTGCCAGCAGCTTCGAGGGGAGGCGTAATTATGGCTACACCTTC. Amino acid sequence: CASSFEGRRNYGYTF.

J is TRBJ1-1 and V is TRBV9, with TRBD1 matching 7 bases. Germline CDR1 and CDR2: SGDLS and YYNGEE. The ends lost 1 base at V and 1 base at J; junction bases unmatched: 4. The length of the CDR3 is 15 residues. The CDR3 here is CASSVTGASNTEAFF. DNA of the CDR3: TGTGCCAGCAGCGTAACAGGGGCCTCGAACACTGAAGCTTTCTTT.

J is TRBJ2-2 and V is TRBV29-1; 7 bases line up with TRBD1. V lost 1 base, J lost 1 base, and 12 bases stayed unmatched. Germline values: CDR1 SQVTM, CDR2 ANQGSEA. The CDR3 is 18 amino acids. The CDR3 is CSVEVGYRGGWNTGELFF. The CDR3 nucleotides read TGCAGCGTTGAAGTGGGCTACAGGGGTGGTTGGAACACCGGGGAGCTGTTTTTT.

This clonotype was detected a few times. The CDR3 reads CASSARGLEETQYF. The CDR3 DNA is TGTGCCAGCAGCGCTAGGGGGCTGGAAGAGACCCAGTACTTC. The chain joins TRBV14 to TRBJ2-5, with TRBD1 matching 7 bases. With V trimmed by 5 bases and J by 3 bases, 6 bases remained unmatched. The germline CDR1 and CDR2 sequences are SGHDN and FVKESK. The CDR3 is 14 residues long.

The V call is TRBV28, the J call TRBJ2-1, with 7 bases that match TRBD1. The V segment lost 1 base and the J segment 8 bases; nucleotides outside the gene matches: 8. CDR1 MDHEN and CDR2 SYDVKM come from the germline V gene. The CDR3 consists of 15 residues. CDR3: CASSLYPSGGDEQFF. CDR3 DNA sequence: TGTGCCAGCAGTTTATACCCCTCAGGGGGAGATGAGCAGTTCTTC.

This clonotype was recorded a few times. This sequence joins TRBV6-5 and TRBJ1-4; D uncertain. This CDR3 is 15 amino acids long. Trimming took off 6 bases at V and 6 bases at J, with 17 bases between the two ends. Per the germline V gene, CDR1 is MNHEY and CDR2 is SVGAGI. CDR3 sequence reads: CASSSSGGRYEKLFF. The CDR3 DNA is TGTGCCAGCAGCTCATCTGGAGGGCGCTATGAAAAACTGTTTTTT.

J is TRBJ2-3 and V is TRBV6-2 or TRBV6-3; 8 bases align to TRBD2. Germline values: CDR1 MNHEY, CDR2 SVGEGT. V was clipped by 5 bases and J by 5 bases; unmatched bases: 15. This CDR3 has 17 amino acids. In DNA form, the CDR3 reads TGTGCCAGCAGTCCCATACTAAAGCGGGAGCATGGAGATACGCAGTATTTT. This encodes CASSPILKREHGDTQYF.

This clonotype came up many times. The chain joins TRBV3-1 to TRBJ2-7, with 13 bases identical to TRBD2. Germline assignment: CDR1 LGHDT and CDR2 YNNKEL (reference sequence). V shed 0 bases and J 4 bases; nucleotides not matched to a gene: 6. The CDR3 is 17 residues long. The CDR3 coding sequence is TGTGCCAGCAGCCAAGAGGCCAGACTAGCGGGAGGTTACGAGCAGTACTTC. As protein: CASSQEARLAGGYEQYF.